One and the same sample provided the 24 T cell receptor beta chains below, sequenced in a study of identical twins. TCRdb re-called the 5' RACE reads with MiXCR, one entry per CDR3 protein. Of around 470,000 distinct CDR3 sequences in the sample, 12% to 15% were seen once. Another study also made use of these data, one on yellow fever vaccine responses in identical twins.

Sequencing was done on a sample of CD4+ T cells sorted from blood. These receptors were collected from a woman between 18 and 30 years old in good health.

The table lists this clonotype with a few counts. This sequence joins TRBV20-1 and TRBJ1-6, with 8 positions matching TRBD1. The germline CDR1 and CDR2 sequences are DFQATT and SNEGSKA (reference sequence). The CDR3 is 12 amino acids. DNA of the CDR3: TGCGGACCGGGACAGGTCGGAGGGGCCCTCCACTTT. Translation gives CGPGQVGGALHF.

This clonotype was counted between two and nine times. The CDR3 sequence is CAIPPTESYEQYF. In DNA form, the CDR3 reads TGTGCCATCCCCCCGACGGAGTCCTACGAGCAGTACTTC. The V gene is TRBV10-3, the J gene TRBJ2-7; D ambiguous. Trimming took 8 bases from V and 1 from J, leaving 12 bases between them. The CDR3 has 13 amino acids. Germline V lookup: CDR1 ENHRY, CDR2 SYGVKD.

This clonotype was counted only a few times. The chain joins TRBV29-1 to TRBJ2-2; D might be TRBD1 or TRBD2, each matching 7 bases. The CDR3 has 15 amino acids. The ends were cut back, 5 bases at V and 5 bases at J, with 18 bases in the middle. Germline lookup yields CDR1 SQVTM and CDR2 ANQGSEA. CDR3 loop: CSVQESGGQTGELFF. CDR3 nucleotides: TGCAGCGTTCAGGAGTCGGGGGGACAGACCGGGGAGCTGTTTTTT.

The chain joins TRBV10-3 to TRBJ2-3; D is possibly TRBD2 (7 bases). V lost 3 bases and J 6 bases, leaving 13 bases between the germline ends. The CDR3 sequence is 14 residues long. In germline, CDR1 is ENHRY, CDR2 SYGVKD. DNA for the CDR3: TGTGCCATCAGTGATGGGGGGGGGCCGGATACGCAGTATTTT. Translated, it gives CAISDGGGPDTQYF.

This chain joins TRBV24-1 and TRBJ2-1; 9 bases fit TRBD1. V was pared by 4 bases and J by 4 bases, with 7 bases of the junction left unmatched. The CDR3 is 16 residues long. Germline CDR1 and CDR2: KGHDR and SFDVKD. This CDR3 reads CATSDSRTGVYNEQFF. CDR3 bases: TGTGCCACCAGTGACTCAAGGACAGGGGTTTACAATGAGCAGTTCTTC.

This clonotype was detected only a few times. The chain is built from TRBV24-1 and TRBJ2-1; D perhaps matches TRBD2 (6 bases). Germline assignment: CDR1 KGHDR and CDR2 SFDVKD. V was clipped by 6 bases and J by 5 bases, with 13 bases between them. CDR3 size: 14 residues. The CDR3 sequence is CATSWDSIDNEQFF. The CDR3 nucleotides are TGTGCCACCAGTTGGGACTCCATTGACAATGAGCAGTTCTTC.

Concerning this clonotype: This CDR3 is missing its conserved last phenylalanine or tryptophan, likely due to a read error. This chain uses TRBV7-2 with TRBJ2-1; TRBD2 might be the D (6 bases). The germline CDR1 and CDR2 sequences are SGHTA and FQGNSA. Trimming took 5 bases from V and 3 from J, leaving 11 bases between them. The CDR3 is 14 residues long. CDR3 sequence reads: CASSLGLVYNEQFS. The CDR3 nucleotides are TGTGCCAGCAGCCTGGGACTCGTCTACAATGAGCAGTTCTCC.

This clonotype came up a few times. This chain uses TRBV7-9 with TRBJ2-7, with a possible D match to TRBD2 (6 bases). Germline V gene data show CDR1 as SEHNR and CDR2 as FQNEAQ (reference sequence). CDR3 length equals 15 residues. Between the trimmed V and J ends, which lost 5 bases and 4 bases, there was a span of 18 bases. This chain's CDR3 is CASSRVEGTPYEQYF. CDR3 nucleotide sequence: TGTGCCAGCAGCCGCGTCGAAGGGACTCCATACGAGCAGTACTTC.

The chain uses TRBV12-3 or TRBV12-4 and TRBJ2-4, with a weak D call TRBD2 (6 bases). This CDR3 has 16 amino acids. With 5 bases removed from V and 0 bases from J, the gap between germline ends came to 14 bases. CDR3 protein: CASSEGLSLAKNIQYF. The CDR3 DNA reads as TGTGCCAGCAGTGAGGGACTCAGTCTAGCCAAAAACATTCAGTACTTC.

This clonotype was seen more than once but under ten times. The gene calls are TRBV20-1 and TRBJ2-5; D perhaps matches TRBD1 (5 bases). V gave up 2 bases and J gave up 5 bases, with 15 bases separating them. CDR1 and CDR2 (germline): DFQATT, SNEGSKA (reference sequence). There are 14 residues in the CDR3. This CDR3 is CSARPQGWRETQYF. CDR3 DNA: TGCAGTGCTAGACCCCAGGGTTGGCGTGAGACCCAGTACTTC.

The genes are TRBV12-3 or TRBV12-4 and TRBJ2-5; 11 bases agree with TRBD2. The CDR3 length is 16 residues. Trimming took 3 bases from V and 2 from J; bases not matched to a gene: 5. The DNA for the CDR3 is TGTGCCAGCAGTTTTGGACTAGCGGGCGCACAAGAGACCCAGTACTTC. This gives the protein CASSFGLAGAQETQYF.

The chain carries TRBV9 and TRBJ2-1, with 13 bases that match TRBD2. The CDR3 is 15 residues long. V shed 0 bases, J shed 10 bases, and the junction held 4 bases outside the gene matches. Germline CDR1 and CDR2: SGDLS and YYNGEE. The CDR3 sequence is CASSVELAGGREQFF. CDR3 coding DNA: TGTGCCAGCAGCGTAGAACTAGCGGGGGGGCGGGAGCAGTTCTTC.

As concerns this clonotype: A much larger clone lies a single base off, so this may be a read error. The chain uses TRBV2 and TRBJ2-5; D perhaps matches TRBD1 (6 bases). The CDR3 is made up of 17 amino acids. Germline V CDR1 and CDR2: SNHLY, FYNNEI. The CDR3 bases are TGTACCAGCAGTTACCTCCGAAGGGGGTCCGACCAAGAGACCCAGTACTTC. Translated: CTSSYLRRGSDQETQYF.

This clonotype showed up many times. This chain links TRBV12-3 or TRBV12-4 with TRBJ1-1; 9 nucleotides line up with TRBD1. This CDR3 spans 15 amino acids. Trimming took 5 bases from V and 4 from J; bases not matched to a gene: 8. CDR3: CASSAEQGAGTEAFF. CDR3 in DNA: TGTGCCAGCAGTGCTGAACAGGGGGCAGGCACTGAAGCTTTCTTT.

This clonotype was counted a few times. The chain combines TRBV18 with TRBJ2-5, with D tentatively TRBD1 or TRBD2 (5 bases each). CDR1 and CDR2 (germline): KGHSH, LQKENI. The CDR3 totals 12 residues. The ends were cut back, 0 bases at V and 13 bases at J, with 12 bases in the middle. CDR3 in amino acids: CASSPPGRSPYF. CDR3 DNA sequence: TGTGCCAGCTCACCACCGGGACGAAGCCCGTACTTC. The complete variable domain, with remaining parts taken from reference TRBV18 and TRBJ2-5, reads NAGVMQNPRHLVRRRGQEARLRCSPMKGHSHVYWYRQLPEEGLKFMVYLQKENIIDESGMPKERFSAEFPKEGPSILRIQQVVRGDSAAYFCASSPPGRSPYFGPGTRLLVL.

There are a few counts of this clonotype. The chain combines TRBV7-9 with TRBJ1-1; D not certain. V lost 0 bases, J lost 4 bases, and 12 bases lay in between. Germline CDR1 SEHNR, CDR2 FQNEAQ (reference sequence). CDR3 length: 15 residues. CDR3: CASSLAAGRVTEAFF. CDR3 DNA sequence: TGTGCCAGCAGCTTAGCGGCGGGCCGTGTCACTGAAGCTTTCTTT. Filled out from reference TRBV7-9 and TRBJ1-1, the complete variable domain reads DTGVSQNPRHKITKRGQNVTFRCDPISEHNRLYWYRQTLGQGPEFLTYFQNEAQLEKSRLLSDRFSAERPKGSFSTLEIQRTEQGDSAMYLCASSLAAGRVTEAFFGQGTRLTVV.

This clonotype was recorded a few times. V is TRBV5-1 and J is TRBJ2-1; D remains unclear. Between the trimmed V and J ends, which lost 4 bases and 2 bases, there was a span of 13 bases. CDR3 size: 15 residues. The germline V gene has CDR1 SGHRS and CDR2 YFSETQ. This CDR3 reads CASSPYRSTYNEQFF. CDR3 DNA: TGCGCCAGCAGCCCCTATCGGTCCACCTACAATGAGCAGTTCTTC.

This clonotype came up a few times. The DNA for the CDR3 is TGTGCCAGCACCATGGACAGGGGGAGACAGCCCCAGCATTTT. It encodes CASTMDRGRQPQHF. The V call is TRBV2, the J call TRBJ1-5; 10 bases are a match to TRBD1. Germline trimming cut 7 bases from V and 7 bases from J; bases unmatched to any gene: 7. The CDR3 loop spans 14 amino acids. The germline gives CDR1 SNHLY, CDR2 FYNNEI.

This clonotype appeared many times. The CDR3 loop reads CASSTSGLSGELFF. The CDR3 bases are TGTGCCAGCAGTACCTCCGGACTTTCCGGGGAGCTGTTTTTT. The gene calls are TRBV12-3 or TRBV12-4 and TRBJ2-2, with D possibly TRBD2 on 5 matching bases. V dropped 5 bases and J dropped 6 bases, with 13 bases sitting between them. The CDR3 contains 14 residues.

This clonotype showed up just a few times. V and J are TRBV5-1 and TRBJ1-1, with 7 bases lining up with TRBD1. The germline gives CDR1 SGHRS, CDR2 YFSETQ. This CDR3 spans 15 amino acids. V was clipped by 3 bases and J by 5 bases; unmatched bases: 10. Written as DNA, the CDR3 is TGCGCCAGCAGCTCTGGGACAGTTAGGGGGACTGAAGCTTTCTTT. As protein: CASSSGTVRGTEAFF.

This clonotype has only a few counts. V and J are TRBV5-1 and TRBJ2-7, with D perhaps matching TRBD2 (5 bases). This CDR3 comprises 14 residues. Germline loops: CDR1 SGHRS, CDR2 YFSETQ. The germline V and J ends were trimmed by 4 bases and 3 bases, with 14 bases remaining between them. CDR3 nucleotide sequence: TGCGCCAGCAGCGGTACACTAGAAAACTACGAGCAGTACTTC. Its protein product is CASSGTLENYEQYF.

The chain employs TRBV18 and TRBJ2-5; 7 nucleotides align to TRBD1. J was trimmed by 5 bases and V by 2 bases; bases with no gene match: 5. Germline CDR1 KGHSH, CDR2 LQKENI. This CDR3 spans 14 amino acids. CDR3 sequence (DNA): TGTGCCAGCTCACCAGCGGACAGGCCTGAGACCCAGTACTTC. It specifies CASSPADRPETQYF.

This clonotype appeared many times. V is TRBV12-3 or TRBV12-4 and J is TRBJ2-3; 8 bases agree with TRBD2. The V and J ends lost 6 bases and 4 bases, in that order; junction bases with no gene match: 3. CDR3 length: 13 residues. CDR3 coding DNA: TGTGCCAGCAGGGTAGCGGGATCAGATACGCAGTATTTT. This encodes CASRVAGSDTQYF.

This clonotype was observed a handful of times. The rearrangement links TRBV6-2 or TRBV6-3 to TRBJ2-1; D is unresolved. The CDR3 spans 17 residues. V was pared by 7 bases and J by 2 bases, with 21 bases between. Germline CDR1 is MNHEY and CDR2 is SVGEGT. Written as DNA, the CDR3 is TGTGCCAGCACCTCCCGTCGCGCTCTAGGCACCTACAATGAGCAGTTCTTC. It specifies CASTSRRALGTYNEQFF.